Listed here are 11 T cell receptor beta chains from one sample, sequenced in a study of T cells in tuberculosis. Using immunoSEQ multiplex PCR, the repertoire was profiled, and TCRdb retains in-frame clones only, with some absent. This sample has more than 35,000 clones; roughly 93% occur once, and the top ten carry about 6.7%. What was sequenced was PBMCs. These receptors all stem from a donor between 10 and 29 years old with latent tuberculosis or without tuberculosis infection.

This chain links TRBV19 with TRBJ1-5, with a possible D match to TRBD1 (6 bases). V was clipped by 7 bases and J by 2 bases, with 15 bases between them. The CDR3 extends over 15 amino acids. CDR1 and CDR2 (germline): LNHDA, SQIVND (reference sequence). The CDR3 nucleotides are TGTGCCAGTACCACCCCAGGGGCCGGCAATCAGCCCCAGCATTTT. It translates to CASTTPGAGNQPQHF.

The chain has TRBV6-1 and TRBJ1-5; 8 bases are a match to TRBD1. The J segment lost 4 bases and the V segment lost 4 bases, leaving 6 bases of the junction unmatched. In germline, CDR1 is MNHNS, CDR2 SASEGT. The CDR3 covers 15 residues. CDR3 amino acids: CASSVGQGGNQPQHF. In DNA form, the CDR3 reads TGTGCCAGCAGTGTAGGACAGGGAGGGAATCAGCCCCAGCATTTT.

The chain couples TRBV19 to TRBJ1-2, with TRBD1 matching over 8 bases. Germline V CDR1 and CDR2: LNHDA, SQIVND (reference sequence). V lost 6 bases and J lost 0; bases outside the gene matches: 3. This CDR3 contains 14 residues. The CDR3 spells CASSTGGTNYGYTF. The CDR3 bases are TGTGCCAGTAGCACAGGGGGGACTAACTATGGCTACACCTTC.

The CDR3 region has the DNA TGTGCCAGCAGCTCAACCTACAGGGGGATGACCTACGAGCAGTACTTC. Its protein product is CASSSTYRGMTYEQYF. The chain uses TRBV7-9 and TRBJ2-7; 8 positions agree with TRBD1. Germline V gene data show CDR1 as SEHNR and CDR2 as FQNEAQ (reference sequence). The CDR3 runs 16 residues. Trimming took 4 bases from V and 2 from J; bases not matched to a gene: 10.

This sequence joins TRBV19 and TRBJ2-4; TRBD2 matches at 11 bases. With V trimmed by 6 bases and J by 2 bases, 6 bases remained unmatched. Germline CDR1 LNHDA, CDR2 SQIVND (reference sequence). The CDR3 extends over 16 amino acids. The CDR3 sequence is CASRSTSGGSKNIQYF. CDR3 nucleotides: TGTGCCAGTAGGTCAACTAGCGGGGGATCCAAAAACATTCAGTACTTC.

The CDR3 sequence: CASGLVTIGGRRDGYTF. The CDR3 coding sequence is TGTGCTAGTGGTTTGGTAACAATCGGGGGGCGACGGGATGGCTACACCTTC. The V gene is TRBV12-5, the J gene TRBJ1-2, with D possibly matching TRBD1 (6 bases). The CDR3 has 17 amino acids. Germline V gene sequence: CDR1 LGHNT, CDR2 FRNRAP. V was pared by 0 bases and J by 6 bases, with 20 bases between. Full variable domain (outside the CDR3, taken from reference TRBV12-5 and TRBJ1-2): DARVTQTPRHKVTEMGQEVTMRCQPILGHNTVFWYRQTMMQGLELLAYFRNRAPLDDSGMPKDRFSAEMPDATLATLKIQPSEPRDSAVYFCASGLVTIGGRRDGYTFGSGTRLTVV.

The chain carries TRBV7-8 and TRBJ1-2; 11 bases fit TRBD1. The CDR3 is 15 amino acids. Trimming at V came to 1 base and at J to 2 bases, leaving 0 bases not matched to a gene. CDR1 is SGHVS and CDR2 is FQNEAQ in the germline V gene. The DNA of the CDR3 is TGTGCCAGCAGCTTAGGGACAGGGGGCAACTATGGCTACACCTTC. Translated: CASSLGTGGNYGYTF.

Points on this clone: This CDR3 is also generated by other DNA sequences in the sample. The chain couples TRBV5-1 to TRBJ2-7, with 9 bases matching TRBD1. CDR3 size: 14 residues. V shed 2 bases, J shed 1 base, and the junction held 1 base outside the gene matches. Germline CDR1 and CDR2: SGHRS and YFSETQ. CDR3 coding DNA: TGCGCCAGCAGCTTCGGACAGGGGTCCTACGAGCAGTACTTC. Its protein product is CASSFGQGSYEQYF.

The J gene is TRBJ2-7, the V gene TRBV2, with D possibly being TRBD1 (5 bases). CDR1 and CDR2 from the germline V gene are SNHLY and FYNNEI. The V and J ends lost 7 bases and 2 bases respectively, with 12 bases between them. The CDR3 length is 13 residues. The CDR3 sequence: CASKWGTPYEQYF. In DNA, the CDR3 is TGTGCCAGCAAGTGGGGCACTCCCTACGAGCAGTACTTC.

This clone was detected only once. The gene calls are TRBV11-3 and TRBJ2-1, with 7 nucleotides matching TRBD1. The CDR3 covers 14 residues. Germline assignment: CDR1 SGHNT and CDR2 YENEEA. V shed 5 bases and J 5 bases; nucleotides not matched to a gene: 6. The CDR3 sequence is CASSRQTGNNEQFF. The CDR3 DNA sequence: TGTGCCAGCAGCCGCCAGACAGGGAACAATGAGCAGTTCTTC.

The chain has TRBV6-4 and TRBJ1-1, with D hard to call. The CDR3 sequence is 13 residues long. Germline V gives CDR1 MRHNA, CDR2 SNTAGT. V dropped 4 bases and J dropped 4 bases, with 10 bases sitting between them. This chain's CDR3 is CASSVYLGTEAFF. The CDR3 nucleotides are TGTGCCAGCAGTGTGTACCTCGGCACTGAAGCTTTCTTT.